What follows are 3 T cell receptor beta chains derived from one specimen sequenced in a study of OX40 agonist ivuxolimab in advanced cancers. Sequencing used immunoSEQ multiplex PCR; TCRdb keeps in-frame clones, though not all of them. Among about 13,000 clones listed, around 69% were seen once. Sequencing used CD4+ or CD8+ T cells sorted from blood, obtained in a trial of the OX40 agonist ivuxolimab. The receptors shown here come from an adult with an advanced solid tumor such as melanoma, head and neck, liver or kidney cancer.

Here the CDR3 reads CASSGGDHNNEQFF. CDR3 nucleotides: TGTGCCAGCAGCGGGGGGGACCACAACAATGAGCAGTTCTTC. V and J are TRBV9 and TRBJ2-1; D possibly corresponds to TRBD2 (6 bases). The V and J ends lost 3 bases and 5 bases respectively, with 12 bases between them. The V gene's germline CDR1 is SGDLS and CDR2 YYNGEE. The CDR3 contains 14 residues.

The chain links TRBV30 to TRBJ2-5; 7 bases are shared with TRBD2. Germline values: CDR1 GTSNPN, CDR2 SVGIG (reference sequence). V was pared by 0 bases and J by 5 bases, with 12 bases of the junction left unmatched. The CDR3 contains 16 residues. The CDR3, as DNA: TGTGCCTGGAGTGTACGTAGCAGCGGGGTCCGGGAGACCCAGTACTTC. Translation gives CAWSVRSSGVRETQYF.

The chain has TRBV5-1 and TRBJ2-3; TRBD2 matches 8 bases. In germline, CDR1 is SGHRS, CDR2 YFSETQ. Trimming removed 4 bases from V and 11 bases from J; junction bases left unmatched: 12. The CDR3 consists of 14 residues. The CDR3 nucleotides are TGCGCCAGCAGCGACCCGACAGACGCGGGAGGGCAGTATTTT. This translates into CASSDPTDAGGQYF.